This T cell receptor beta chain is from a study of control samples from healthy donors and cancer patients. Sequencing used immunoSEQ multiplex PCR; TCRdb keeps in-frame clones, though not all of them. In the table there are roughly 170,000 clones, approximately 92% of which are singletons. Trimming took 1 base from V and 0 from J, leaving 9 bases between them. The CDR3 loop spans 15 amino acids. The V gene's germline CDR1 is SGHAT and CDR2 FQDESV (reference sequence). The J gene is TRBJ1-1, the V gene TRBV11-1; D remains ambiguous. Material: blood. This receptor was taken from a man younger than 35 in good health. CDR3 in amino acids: CASSLGGELNTEAFF. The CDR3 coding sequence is TGTGCCAGCAGCTTAGGTGGGGAGCTGAACACTGAAGCTTTCTTT.